The T cell receptor (beta chain) under discussion was sequenced for a study of T cell repertoires in cytomegalovirus infection. Overall study context: Through public TCR beta signatures, both CMV infection and matching HLA type were indicated.

Study outcomes and limitations: Totalled public TCR beta family frequency picked out people who carried CMV plus the relevant HLA.

TCRdb re-called the reads with MiXCR, one entry per CDR3 protein. The sample lists some 590,000 distinct CDR3 sequences, just under 40% occurring once. As to this clonotype: Its antigen is not known.

The CDR3 runs to 11 residues. The germline V gene has CDR1 DFQATT and CDR2 SNEGSKA (reference sequence). Trimming removed 0 bases at V and 9 bases at J, with 8 bases between. This material consisted of cultured PBMCs, taken from culture after CMV antigen stimulation. The receptor's source is a human donor in good health (CMV status not recorded). Some clones in this sample may be carry-over from other donors' samples. V usage is TRBV20-1 and J usage is TRBJ2-5; no clear D. CDR3 region: CSARDRVAQYF. The DNA for the CDR3 is TGCAGTGCTAGAGATCGGGTTGCCCAGTACTTC.